The 2 T cell receptor beta chains below were found in one sample sequenced in a study of T cells in Graves' hyperthyroidism and ophthalmopathy. TCR beta CDR3 regions were amplified from RNA. The TCR CDR3 first-round RT-PCR relied on the HTBI primer set. TCRdb reanalysed the multiplex PCR reads using MiXCR and keeps one entry per CDR3 protein. This table has 600,000 or so distinct CDR3 sequences, 11% to 15% appearing once. The material sequenced was blood. The receptor set was obtained from a woman between 18 and 30 years old with Graves' ophthalmopathy.

The chain recombines TRBV9 with TRBJ2-3; 7 bases align to TRBD1. Per the germline V gene, CDR1 is SGDLS and CDR2 is YYNGEE. The V segment lost 5 bases and the J segment 0 bases; nucleotides outside the gene matches: 6. This CDR3 spans 15 amino acids. The CDR3 loop reads CASSEGTVSTDTQYF. The CDR3 DNA follows: TGTGCCAGCAGTGAGGGGACAGTTAGCACAGATACGCAGTATTTT. Supplemented by reference TRBV9 and TRBJ2-3, the full variable domain reads DSGVTQTPKHLITATGQRVTLRCSPRSGDLSVYWYQQSLDQGLQFLIQYYNGEERAKGNILERFSAQQFPDLHSELNLSSLELGDSALYFCASSEGTVSTDTQYFGPGTRLTVL.

This clonotype was seen at least ten times. The gene calls are TRBV2 and TRBJ1-3; D remains ambiguous. The CDR3 has 14 amino acids. Per the germline V gene, CDR1 is SNHLY and CDR2 is FYNNEI. With 7 bases removed from V and 0 bases from J, the gap between germline ends came to 10 bases. CDR3 coding DNA: TGTGCCAGCATAGCGGCCGGCTCTGGAAACACCATATATTTT. The encoded protein is CASIAAGSGNTIYF.